These T cell receptor beta chains were read from a single sample in a study of T cell responses to AZD1222 COVID-19 vaccine. Generated by immunoSEQ multiplex PCR, the TCRdb table keeps only in-frame clones and is missing some. The sample lists just over 150,000 clones, about 88% seen once, with over 6% in the top ten. The sequences come from peripheral blood, collected after recovery from COVID-19. These receptors were obtained from an adult who had recovered from COVID-19. CDR3s leave out the opening cysteine and the closing phenylalanine or tryptophan.

V gene: TRBV3-1/TRBV3-2
CDR3 protein: ASSQVRGAYSGNTIY

V gene: TRBV5-4
CDR3 protein: ASSPELGAVGEQY

V gene: TRBV28
CDR3 protein: ASSLGLAGGLYQETQY

V gene: TRBV9
CDR3 protein: ASSVGVRAGGRDTQY

V gene: TRBV7-3
CDR3 protein: ASSASLRETQY

V gene: TRBV2
CDR3 protein: ASSELRTRDYNEQF

V gene: TRBV29-1
CDR3 protein: SVDQGFDTEAF

V gene: TRBV27
CDR3 protein: ASSLQGSNQPQH

V gene: TRBV15
CDR3 protein: ATSRDLAGEQY

V gene: TRBV7-2
CDR3 protein: ASSPPRGKGGSDTQY

V gene: TRBV27
CDR3 protein: ASSSGRLAGYT

V gene: TRBV5-1
CDR3 protein: ASSLAGTGSETQY

V gene: TRBV27
CDR3 protein: ASTKDRGLTEAF

V gene: TRBV6-5
CDR3 protein: ASSPRTAGNQPQH

V gene: TRBV11-1
CDR3 protein: ASSLAVTGVGYT

V gene: TRBV7-9
CDR3 protein: ASSPTRVGRDEKLF

V gene: TRBV2
CDR3 protein: AAGGFNQPQH

V gene: TRBV2
CDR3 protein: ASSDLQGDEQY

V gene: TRBV7-2
CDR3 protein: ASSLPGQGFRGYT

V gene: TRBV3-1/TRBV3-2
CDR3 protein: ASSRDRETEAF